The subject of this entry is one T cell receptor beta chain. Its antigen is not identified. Antigen-specific CD4+ T cells were expanded (with viral peptide pools) by the ViraFEST assay ahead of sequencing. Around day 10 of culture, CD4+ T cells were separated out. As their vaccination, participants received two doses of either BNT162b2 or mRNA-1273. The study found no prior SARS-CoV-2 infection in the vaccine recipients, who tested negative for nucleocapsid antibodies. Two million PBMC per well were cultured with 10 IU/ml IL-2 and approximately 9.1 ug/ml peptides. Both day 3 and day 7 saw half the medium replaced with IL-2 medium. This entry is derived from a study of vaccination effects on CD4 cells after COVID-19. As for the study in general: The median interval between the second dose and post-vaccine sampling was 72 days.

Using immunoSEQ multiplex PCR, the repertoire was profiled, and TCRdb retains in-frame clones only, with some absent. The top ten hold roughly 15% of the sample, which has tens of thousands of clones, approximately 70% seen once. The source was CD4+ T cells from PBMCs cultured with HCoV-229E spike peptides, collected after COVID-19 vaccination. This clonotype was obtained from a human donor who received a COVID-19 vaccine.

CDR3 nucleotides: TGTGCCTGGAGTGGGCCGCCCAGACAGTACCAACATTTT. It translates to CAWSGPPRQYQHF. The chain is built from TRBV30 and TRBJ1-5, with D tentatively TRBD1 (5 bases). This CDR3 is 13 amino acids long. Trimming shortened V by 1 base and J by 16 bases, and 20 bases separated the two germline ends. Germline assignment: CDR1 GTSNPN and CDR2 SVGIG (reference sequence).